The clone carrying this TCR beta chain turned up a few times. The data were produced by immunoSEQ multiplex PCR, yet TCRdb's version contains in-frame clones alone and is incomplete. The repertoire holds more than 65,000 clones, with more than 65% as singletons. The data originate from a study of blood T cell repertoires in COVID-19. Study in general: Acute and convalescent COVID-19 samples came from the United States, Italy and Spain. T cells, B-cell-depleted T cells, or PBMCs provided the cDNA or gDNA that served as material.

Sequenced material: peripheral blood. The sequence derives from a woman aged 45-65 years with acute or convalescent COVID-19.

The CDR3: CASSFKGGVRNTIYF. In nucleotides, the CDR3 is TGTGCCAGCAGCTTTAAAGGGGGCGTTCGAAACACCATATATTTT. The genes are TRBV5-6 and TRBJ1-3, with 7 bases aligning to TRBD1. Germline assignment: CDR1 SGHDT and CDR2 YYEEEE. The ends lost 2 bases at V and 5 bases at J; junction bases unmatched: 7. The length of the CDR3 is 15 residues.